The T cell receptor (beta chain) under discussion was sequenced for a study of blood T cell repertoires in COVID-19. The repertoire was sequenced with immunoSEQ multiplex PCR; TCRdb's copy has only in-frame clones and lacks some. The repertoire holds roughly 150,000 clones, 60% to 85% seen once, with roughly 8.4% in the top ten. From germline, CDR1 is MNHNY and CDR2 SVGAGI (reference sequence). The V and J ends lost 5 bases and 10 bases respectively, with 9 bases between them. The CDR3 covers 11 residues. The gene calls are TRBV6-6 and TRBJ2-1; D gene unclear. The sequenced sample consisted of peripheral blood. The clonotype comes from a man in his 60s with acute or convalescent COVID-19. CDR3 loop: CASSQVREQFF. CDR3 DNA: TGTGCCAGCAGTCAAGTCAGGGAGCAGTTCTTC.